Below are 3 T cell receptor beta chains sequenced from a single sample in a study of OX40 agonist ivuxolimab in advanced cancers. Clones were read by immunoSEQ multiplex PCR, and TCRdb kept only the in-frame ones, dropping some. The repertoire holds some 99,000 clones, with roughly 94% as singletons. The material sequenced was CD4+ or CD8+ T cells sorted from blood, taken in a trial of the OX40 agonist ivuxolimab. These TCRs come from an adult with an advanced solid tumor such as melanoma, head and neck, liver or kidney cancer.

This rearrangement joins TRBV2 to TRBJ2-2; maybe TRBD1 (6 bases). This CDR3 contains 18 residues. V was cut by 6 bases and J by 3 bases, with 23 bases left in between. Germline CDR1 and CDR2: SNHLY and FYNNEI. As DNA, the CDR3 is TGTGCCAGCAGAGAAAGGGACACAGGCCCCAAGGACACCGGGGAGCTGTTTTTT. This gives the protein CASRERDTGPKDTGELFF.

CDR3 residues: CSVSPGGYEQYF. The CDR3, as DNA: TGCAGCGTTTCCCCCGGGGGCTACGAGCAGTACTTC. The V and J genes are TRBV29-1 and TRBJ2-7, with D perhaps TRBD2 (6 bases). The germline V and J ends were trimmed by 5 bases and 3 bases, with 11 bases remaining between them. The CDR3 length is 12 residues. CDR1 is SQVTM, CDR2 ANQGSEA, per germline.

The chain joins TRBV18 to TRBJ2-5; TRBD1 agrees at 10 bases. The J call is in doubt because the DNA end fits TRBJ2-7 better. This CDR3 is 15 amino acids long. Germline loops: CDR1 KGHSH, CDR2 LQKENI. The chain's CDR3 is CASSPIGQGGYEQYF. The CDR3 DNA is TGTGCCAGCTCACCAATCGGACAGGGGGGTTACGAGCAGTACTTC.